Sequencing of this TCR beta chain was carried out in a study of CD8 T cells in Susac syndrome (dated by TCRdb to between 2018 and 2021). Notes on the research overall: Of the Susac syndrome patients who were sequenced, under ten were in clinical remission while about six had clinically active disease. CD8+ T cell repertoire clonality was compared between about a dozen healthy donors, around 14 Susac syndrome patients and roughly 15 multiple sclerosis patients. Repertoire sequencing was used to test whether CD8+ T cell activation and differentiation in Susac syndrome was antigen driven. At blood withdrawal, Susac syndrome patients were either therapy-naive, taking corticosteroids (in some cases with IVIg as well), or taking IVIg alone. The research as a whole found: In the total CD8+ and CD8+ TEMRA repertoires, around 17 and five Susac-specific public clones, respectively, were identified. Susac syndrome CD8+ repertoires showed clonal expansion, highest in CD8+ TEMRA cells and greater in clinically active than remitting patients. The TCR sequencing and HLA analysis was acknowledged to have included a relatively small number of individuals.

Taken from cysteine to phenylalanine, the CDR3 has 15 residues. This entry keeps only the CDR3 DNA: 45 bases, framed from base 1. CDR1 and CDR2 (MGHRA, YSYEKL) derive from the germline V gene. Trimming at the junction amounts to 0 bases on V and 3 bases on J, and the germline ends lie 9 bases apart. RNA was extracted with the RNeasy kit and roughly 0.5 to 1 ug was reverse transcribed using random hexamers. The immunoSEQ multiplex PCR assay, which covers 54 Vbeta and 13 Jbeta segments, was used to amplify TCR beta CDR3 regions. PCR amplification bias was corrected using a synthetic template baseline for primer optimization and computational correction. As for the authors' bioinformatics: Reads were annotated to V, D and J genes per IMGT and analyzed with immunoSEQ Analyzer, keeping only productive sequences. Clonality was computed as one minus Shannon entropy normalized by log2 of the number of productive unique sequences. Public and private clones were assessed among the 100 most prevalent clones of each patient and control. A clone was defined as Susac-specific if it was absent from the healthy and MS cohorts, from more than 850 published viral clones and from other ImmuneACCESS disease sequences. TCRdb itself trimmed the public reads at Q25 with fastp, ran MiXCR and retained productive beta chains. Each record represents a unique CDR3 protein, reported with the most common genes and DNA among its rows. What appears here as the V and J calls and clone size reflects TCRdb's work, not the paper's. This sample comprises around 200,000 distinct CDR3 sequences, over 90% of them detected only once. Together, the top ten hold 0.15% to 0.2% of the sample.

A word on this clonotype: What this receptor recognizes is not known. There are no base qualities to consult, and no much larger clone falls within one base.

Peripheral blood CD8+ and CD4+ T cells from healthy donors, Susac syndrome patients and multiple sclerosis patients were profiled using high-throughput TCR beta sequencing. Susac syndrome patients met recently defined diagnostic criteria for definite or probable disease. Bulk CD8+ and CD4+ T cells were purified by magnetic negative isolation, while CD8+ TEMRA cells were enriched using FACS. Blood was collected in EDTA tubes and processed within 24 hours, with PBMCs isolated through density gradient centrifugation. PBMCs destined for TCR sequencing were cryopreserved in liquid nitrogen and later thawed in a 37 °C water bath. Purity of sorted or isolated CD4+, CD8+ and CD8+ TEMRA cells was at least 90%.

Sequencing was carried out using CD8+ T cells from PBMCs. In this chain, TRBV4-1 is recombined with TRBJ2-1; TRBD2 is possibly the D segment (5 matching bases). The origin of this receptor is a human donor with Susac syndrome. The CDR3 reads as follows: CASSQDWTYYNEQFF. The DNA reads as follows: TGCGCCAGCAGCCAAGACTGGACTTACTACAATGAGCAGTTCTTC.